Given below is one T cell receptor (beta chain) in context. The sample belongs to a study of blood T cells in healthy people across ages. Together with a sample-barcoded 5' primer, a J-beta primer mix was included in a second PCR lasting about 7 to 11 cycles. TCRdb passed the 5' RACE reads through MiXCR, listing each CDR3 protein once. This table holds 650,000 to 800,000 distinct CDR3 sequences, under 45% found once. The CDR3 is made up of 11 amino acids. V was trimmed by 8 bases and J by 0 bases, leaving 7 bases between them. CDR1 is SQVTM, CDR2 ANQGSEA, per germline. This chain uses TRBV29-1 with TRBJ1-1, with D uncertain. What was sequenced was blood. The clonotype was recovered from a man between 60 and 75 years old in good health. In DNA, the CDR3 is TGCAGCCTAACCCTGAACACTGAAGCTTTCTTT. Translating it yields CSLTLNTEAFF.